The rows below give T cell receptor beta chains drawn from one sample of a study of cytomegalovirus exposure and HLA in healthy donors. The method was immunoSEQ multiplex PCR; TCRdb's version includes in-frame clones alone and lacks a portion of them. The sample holds tens of thousands of clones, around 50% seen once. The source material was PBMCs. These receptors were obtained from a woman in her thirties or forties in good health and CMV-seropositive. Each CDR3 is given with its conserved first and last residue. Fields, in order: J gene, V gene, CDR3 protein.

j_call: TRBJ2-7
v_call: TRBV7-6
cdr3_aa: CASSSDSSYEQYF

j_call: TRBJ2-7
v_call: TRBV20-1
cdr3_aa: CSAAQGYEQYF

j_call: TRBJ2-1
v_call: TRBV6-5
cdr3_aa: CASSYSGGDYNEQFF

j_call: TRBJ1-1
v_call: TRBV29-1
cdr3_aa: CSVEIQGKQAFF

j_call: TRBJ1-3
v_call: TRBV4-2
cdr3_aa: CASSLGPPHLSGNTIYF

j_call: TRBJ2-5
v_call: TRBV5-1
cdr3_aa: CASSLSGGAGETQYF

j_call: TRBJ2-5
v_call: TRBV11-2
cdr3_aa: CASSFLYRGQETQYF

j_call: TRBJ1-2
v_call: TRBV4-2
cdr3_aa: CASSQDVQGSYGYTF

j_call: TRBJ1-2
v_call: TRBV7-9
cdr3_aa: CASSAQDRGNYGYTF

j_call: TRBJ2-3
v_call: TRBV7-6
cdr3_aa: CASSLITSTDTQYF

j_call: TRBJ1-1
v_call: TRBV11-2
cdr3_aa: CASSRDRAVLNTEAFF

j_call: TRBJ1-6
v_call: TRBV7-3
cdr3_aa: CASSLGGGSPLHF

j_call: TRBJ2-7
v_call: TRBV10-3
cdr3_aa: CAIKTTGEGNPNAGGLYEQYF

j_call: TRBJ1-1
v_call: TRBV5-6
cdr3_aa: CASSTGTSNTEAFF

j_call: TRBJ1-1
v_call: TRBV4-3
cdr3_aa: CASSQAARVTEAFF

j_call: TRBJ2-7
v_call: TRBV7-2
cdr3_aa: CASTSSSGGAHEQYF

j_call: TRBJ1-2
v_call: TRBV4-2
cdr3_aa: CASSQGGSLYGYTF

j_call: TRBJ2-7
v_call: TRBV6-5
cdr3_aa: CASRPLLAVEQYF

j_call: TRBJ1-1
v_call: TRBV27
cdr3_aa: CASGYGSAPEAFF

j_call: TRBJ1-1
v_call: TRBV30
cdr3_aa: CALTRTVIYGEAFF

j_call: TRBJ1-3
v_call: TRBV4-2
cdr3_aa: CASSQVFQGSGNTIYF

j_call: TRBJ1-1
v_call: TRBV18
cdr3_aa: CASSPVKNTEAFF

j_call: TRBJ2-3
v_call: TRBV5-1
cdr3_aa: CASSLGGTSGTDTQYF

j_call: TRBJ1-6
v_call: TRBV28
cdr3_aa: CASSLLALRRGGSYNSPLHF

j_call: TRBJ1-1
v_call: TRBV4-1
cdr3_aa: CASSQEFGKNTEAFF

j_call: TRBJ2-7
v_call: TRBV6-5
cdr3_aa: CASRSTGSEQYF

j_call: TRBJ2-6
v_call: TRBV11-1
cdr3_aa: CASSLRVYSGANVLTF

j_call: TRBJ1-1
v_call: TRBV7-8
cdr3_aa: CASSLSGQRAFF

j_call: TRBJ2-7
v_call: TRBV2
cdr3_aa: CASSYTYEQYF

j_call: TRBJ1-4
v_call: TRBV19
cdr3_aa: CASAGGTNEKLFF

j_call: TRBJ1-1
v_call: TRBV7-2
cdr3_aa: CASSLITGTEAFF

j_call: TRBJ2-1
v_call: TRBV5-1
cdr3_aa: CASSLAAVAHNEQFF

j_call: TRBJ1-5
v_call: TRBV4-3
cdr3_aa: CASSQEIEQGGQPQHF

j_call: TRBJ1-1
v_call: TRBV30
cdr3_aa: CAWSVGLNTEAFF

j_call: TRBJ2-2
v_call: TRBV7-9
cdr3_aa: CASSPTGTGELFF

j_call: TRBJ1-5
v_call: TRBV10-1
cdr3_aa: CASSPQGALSNQPQHF

j_call: TRBJ2-7
v_call: TRBV28
cdr3_aa: CASSSPLLAGGSYEQYF